The rows below give T cell receptor beta chains drawn from one sample of a study of blood T cells in healthy people across ages. MiXCR was run by TCRdb on the 5' RACE reads, yielding one entry per CDR3 protein. Of approximately 770,000 distinct CDR3 sequences in the sample, 55% to 75% were seen once. The sample was blood. Receptors were obtained from a man aged 25 to 40 in good health. CDR3s include the opening cysteine and the closing phenylalanine or tryptophan. A D gene is named only where the DNA matches it firmly. The listing skips clone size in some rows; elsewhere it reads once, few, many or a size class.

d_call	v_call	j_call	clone_size	cdr3_nt	cdr3_aa
TRBD1	TRBV28	TRBJ1-1	.	TGTGCCAGCAGTGAACCTCCATCGACAGGGGGCCGGACTGAAGCTTTCTTT	CASSEPPSTGGRTEAFF
TRBD1	TRBV20-1	TRBJ2-1	few	TGCAGTGCTAGGACCCCCCGACCGGGACAGGTGTACAATGAGCAGTTCTTC	CSARTPRPGQVYNEQFF
.	TRBV7-6	TRBJ1-2	.	TGTGCCGGCAGCTTAACTACAGGGCGTGGCTACACCTTC	CAGSLTTGRGYTF
.	TRBV7-9	TRBJ2-7	few	TGTGCCAGCAGCTTAGGGCCGCGGGAGCAGTACTTC	CASSLGPREQYF
.	TRBV6-5	TRBJ2-7	.	TGTGCCAGCAGCATAGGGCGCTTTACCTACGAGCAGTACTTC	CASSIGRFTYEQYF
.	TRBV11-1	TRBJ2-6	once	TGTGCCAGCAGCTCCCTCGTAGGTGGGGCCAACGTCCTGACTTTC	CASSSLVGGANVLTF
.	TRBV18	TRBJ2-7	few	TGTGCCAGCTCACCACTGCAGGGGGGCAACTACGAGCAGTACTTC	CASSPLQGGNYEQYF
.	TRBV2	TRBJ2-7	.	TGTGCCAGCAGTGAAGGGAGGGGTGCCCACGAGCAGTACTTC	CASSEGRGAHEQYF
.	TRBV20-1	TRBJ1-1	.	TGCAGTGCTAGAGATAGTGGGGCAGTGAACACTGAAGCTTTCTTT	CSARDSGAVNTEAFF
.	TRBV28	TRBJ2-7	.	TGTGCCAGTTGCAAGGGGAGTTCCTACGAGCAGTACTTC	CASCKGSSYEQYF
TRBD1	TRBV20-1	TRBJ1-5	.	TGCAGTGCTAGAGGCCAAGGACAGGGGACAATGTTTCAGCCCCAGCATTTT	CSARGQGQGTMFQPQHF
.	TRBV19	TRBJ2-1	.	TGTGCCAGTAGTATCGATAGTCCCTACAATGAGCAGTTCTTC	CASSIDSPYNEQFF
.	TRBV29-1	TRBJ1-1	.	TGCGGAGGGAGGGCGGACACTGAAGCTTTCTTT	CGGRADTEAFF
TRBD1	TRBV20-1	TRBJ1-1	.	TGCAGTGCTCAGAAGGGACAGGGTCGGACTGAAGCTTTCTTT	CSAQKGQGRTEAFF
TRBD2	TRBV13	TRBJ2-3	.	TGTGCCAGCAGCTCCAGCGGGGGGGCCCCTGTCACAGATACGCAGTATTTT	CASSSSGGAPVTDTQYF
TRBD2	TRBV4-2	TRBJ2-3	many	TGTGCCAGCAGCCAAGATGTCCCAGCGGGGCACACAGATACGCAGTATTTT	CASSQDVPAGHTDTQYF
.	TRBV12-3/TRBV12-4	TRBJ2-7	.	TGTGCCAGCAGTTTCTTCAGCGGAACCTACGAGCAGTACTTC	CASSFFSGTYEQYF
.	TRBV7-2	TRBJ2-7	.	TGTGCCAGCAGCTCAAAACCGGGCTTGACCTACGAGCAGTACTTC	CASSSKPGLTYEQYF
.	TRBV6-5	TRBJ2-7	.	TGTGCCAGCAGCCGTGCTCGGACCGCCTTCTACGAGCAGTACTTC	CASSRARTAFYEQYF
TRBD1	TRBV6-5	TRBJ2-5	.	TGTGCCAGCAGTTACTCGGGACAGGGGAGTAGGCGGCAGTACTTC	CASSYSGQGSRRQYF
.	TRBV7-9	TRBJ2-4	.	TGTGCCAGCACCTCCCAGGGGGCCAAAAACATTCAGTACTTC	CASTSQGAKNIQYF
TRBD2	TRBV29-1	TRBJ2-1	.	TGCAGCCATTACGGCGGGACTAGCGGGGGAAATGGGCAGTTCTTC	CSHYGGTSGGNGQFF
TRBD2	TRBV20-1	TRBJ2-3	.	TGCAGTGCTAGCGTAGCGGGAAGGCCCGGGGATACGCAGTATTTT	CSASVAGRPGDTQYF
.	TRBV29-1	TRBJ2-5	.	TGCAGCGTTGCGAGTTCAGGGACCCAGTACTTC	CSVASSGTQYF
.	TRBV20-1	TRBJ1-5	.	TGCAGTGCGAGTGGACAGAACAATCAGCCCCAGCATTTT	CSASGQNNQPQHF
.	TRBV6-5	TRBJ2-1	.	TGTGCCAGCAGTTACTCGAAAGTAGCGACCACCTACTACAATGAGCAGTTCTTC	CASSYSKVATTYYNEQFF
.	TRBV6-1	TRBJ1-2	few	TGTGCCAGCTTTGGGGGAGACTATGGCTACACCTTC	CASFGGDYGYTF
TRBD2	TRBV24-1	TRBJ2-1	.	TGTGCCACCAGTGATTTCAGAGCGGGGAGAAATGAGCAGTTCTTC	CATSDFRAGRNEQFF
.	TRBV11-2	TRBJ2-1	once	TGTGCCAGCAGCTCCGCGGTGATGGATGAGCAGTTCTTC	CASSSAVMDEQFF
.	TRBV7-2	TRBJ2-1	.	TGTGCCAGCAGCTCTCAAAATCGAAGGGGGGGCAATGAGCAGTTCTTC	CASSSQNRRGGNEQFF
TRBD2	TRBV27	TRBJ2-7	.	TGTGCCAGCAGTTGGGCGGGAGCGGGTGAGCAGTACTTC	CASSWAGAGEQYF
.	TRBV6-5	TRBJ1-2	few	TGTGCCAGCAGTTATCCCGGCTCGATTGGCTACACCTTC	CASSYPGSIGYTF
TRBD1	TRBV25-1	TRBJ2-4	few	TGTGCCAGCACTCGACAGGGGCAACTAGCCAAAAACATTCAGTACTTC	CASTRQGQLAKNIQYF
TRBD1	TRBV11-2	TRBJ1-2	once	TGTGCCAGCAGCAGGGGGCTTGGTTATGGCTACACCTTC	CASSRGLGYGYTF
.	TRBV9	TRBJ2-7	few	TGCGCCAGCAGCGAAGGGGCTAGGGGCCATGGCGAGCAGTACTTC	CASSEGARGHGEQYF
.	TRBV6-2/TRBV6-3	TRBJ2-1	.	TGTGCCAGCAGTGGGTCAGGGGGGCGAAATCCCGGGGGACGTGAGCAGTTCTTC	CASSGSGGRNPGGREQFF
.	TRBV5-6	TRBJ2-6	few	TGTGCCAGCAGCTTGAGGGGAGAGGGCTCTGGGGCCAACGTCCTGACTTTC	CASSLRGEGSGANVLTF
.	TRBV2	TRBJ1-2	many	TGTGCCAGCAGGTTACCGGGGCTTCACTCCTATGGCTACACCTTC	CASRLPGLHSYGYTF
.	TRBV5-1	TRBJ2-3	.	TGCGCCAGCAGTTCAGGAGGATCCTTCACAGATACGCAGTATTTT	CASSSGGSFTDTQYF
.	TRBV24-1	TRBJ2-1	.	TGTGCCACCAGTGAGGCCGTCTACAATGAGCAGTTCTTC	CATSEAVYNEQFF
.	TRBV7-9	TRBJ1-2	few	TGTGCCAGCAGCTCCTCCGCGGGGGATGGCTACACCTTC	CASSSSAGDGYTF
.	TRBV5-1	TRBJ2-7	.	TGCGCCAGCAGCTTGGAGGGGCGGCGCACCTACGAGCAGTACTTC	CASSLEGRRTYEQYF
.	TRBV20-1	TRBJ1-1	.	TGCAGTGCTAGAGTCCCGGACAAAATCACTGAAGCTTTCTTT	CSARVPDKITEAFF
.	TRBV27	TRBJ2-1	.	TGTGCCAGCAGTCCATCCCGCGGGGACGCAGAGAATGAGCAGTTCTTC	CASSPSRGDAENEQFF
.	TRBV20-1	TRBJ2-1	.	TGCAGTGCCGCAGCCGGCGGGTGGACGCCGTTCTTC	CSAAAGGWTPFF
TRBD2	TRBV7-3	TRBJ2-1	.	TGTGCCAGCAGCTCCGGACTAGCTAATGAGCAGTTCTTC	CASSSGLANEQFF
TRBD1	TRBV28	TRBJ2-1	.	TGTGCCAGCAGTTCCACAGGGGCCGCCTACAATGAGCAGTTCTTC	CASSSTGAAYNEQFF
TRBD2	TRBV29-1	TRBJ2-1	.	TGCAGCGTTTCCATCGGACTAGGAGAGCAGTTCTTC	CSVSIGLGEQFF
TRBD1	TRBV28	TRBJ1-1	.	TGTGCCAGCAGTTTATCCCGGGACAGATGGAACACTGAAGCTTTCTTT	CASSLSRDRWNTEAFF
.	TRBV3-1	TRBJ2-1	.	TGTGCCAGCAGCCATTACGTAGTCCGGGAGCAGTTCTTC	CASSHYVVREQFF
TRBD1	TRBV10-3	TRBJ1-2	few	TGTGCCATCAGTGTGGGACAGGGAAACTATGGCTACACCTTC	CAISVGQGNYGYTF
TRBD2	TRBV4-1	TRBJ2-4	few	TGCGCCAGCAGCCAAGATCTCGGGACTACCTCCAAAAACATTCAGTACTTC	CASSQDLGTTSKNIQYF
.	TRBV20-1	TRBJ1-5	.	TGCAGTGCTACCCGGGCTGGGGGATATAGCAATCAGCCCCAGCATTTT	CSATRAGGYSNQPQHF
.	TRBV20-1	TRBJ2-7	.	TGCAGTGCCCACCACCTGGGCGAGCAGTACTTC	CSAHHLGEQYF
.	TRBV6-1	TRBJ1-4	once	TGTGCCAGCAGTGAAGCACCGGGCACTAATGAAAAACTGTTTTTT	CASSEAPGTNEKLFF